Below are 20 T cell receptor beta chains sequenced from a single sample in a study of blood T cell repertoires in COVID-19. The repertoire was sequenced with immunoSEQ multiplex PCR; TCRdb's copy has only in-frame clones and lacks some. The sample includes about 300,000 clones, 70% to 90% of them seen just once. Sequencing input: PBMCs or T cells enriched from blood (not recorded which). The receptors come from a woman in her 30s who had recovered from COVID-19.

The chain carries TRBV7-9 and TRBJ2-1; 9 nucleotides line up with TRBD2. The V segment lost 5 bases and the J segment 6 bases; nucleotides outside the gene matches: 14. Germline CDR1 reads SEHNR; CDR2 reads FQNEAQ (reference sequence). The CDR3 loop spans 17 amino acids. The CDR3 DNA sequence: TGTGCCAGCAGCACCGGATCCCCCAGCGGGGGGTCCAATGAGCAGTTCTTC. Translating it yields CASSTGSPSGGSNEQFF.

In this sample, this clone turned up once. The CDR3 loop reads CASSYSGQGGNEQFF. For the CDR3, the DNA is TGTGCCAGCAGTTACTCGGGACAGGGAGGGAATGAGCAGTTCTTC. The chain combines TRBV6-2 or TRBV6-3 with TRBJ2-1; 9 nucleotides match TRBD1. CDR1 is MNHEY, CDR2 SVGEGT, per germline. The CDR3 contains 15 residues. The V and J ends lost 0 bases and 7 bases, in that order; junction bases with no gene match: 4.

The rearrangement links TRBV6-4 to TRBJ2-1; 7 nucleotides match TRBD1. Germline V gene sequence: CDR1 MRHNA, CDR2 SNTAGT. J lost 5 bases, V lost 4 bases, and 11 bases had no gene match. This CDR3 is built from 16 residues. The CDR3 DNA follows: TGTGCCAGCAGTGCCCGCCCGGGACAGAGCCACAATGAGCAGTTCTTC. Translation: CASSARPGQSHNEQFF.

This sequence joins TRBV25-1 and TRBJ2-2; 9 bases are a match to TRBD2. This CDR3 comprises 18 residues. V lost 4 bases to trimming and J lost 6 bases; unmatched junction nucleotides: 15. CDR1 and CDR2 (germline): MGHDK, SYGVNS. CDR3 nucleotide sequence: TGTGCCAGCAGTGCCCCCCCACATCGCGGGGGGGCCTCCGGGGAGCTGTTTTTT. The encoded protein is CASSAPPHRGGASGELFF.

In this sample, this clone turned up once. The chain combines TRBV6-5 with TRBJ2-7, with 8 bases identical to TRBD1. Germline trimming cut 5 bases from V and 7 bases from J; bases unmatched to any gene: 10. The length of the CDR3 is 14 residues. Germline-derived CDR1 and CDR2 are MNHEY and SVGAGI. The CDR3 spells CASSTRTGSREQYF. The CDR3 DNA is TGTGCCAGCAGTACCCGGACAGGGTCGAGGGAGCAGTACTTC.

V is TRBV20-1 and J is TRBJ2-3; 8 positions agree with TRBD2. The ends lost 3 bases at V and 2 bases at J; junction bases unmatched: 4. The CDR3 has 14 amino acids. Germline V gene sequence: CDR1 DFQATT, CDR2 SNEGSKA (reference sequence). CDR3 sequence reads: CSASTGGHTDTQYF. As DNA, the CDR3 is TGCAGTGCTAGTACGGGGGGGCACACAGATACGCAGTATTTT.

The V call is TRBV5-1, the J call TRBJ1-6, with D possibly TRBD1 on 6 matching bases. The V gene lost 2 bases and the J gene lost 10 bases, with 13 bases spanning the gap. The CDR3 is made up of 14 amino acids. CDR1 SGHRS and CDR2 YFSETQ come from the germline V gene. Here the CDR3 DNA reads TGCGCCAGCAGCTTCTCACAGGGTACGTCACCCCTCCACTTT. It is translated as CASSFSQGTSPLHF.

This clone showed up just a few times. The chain has TRBV15 and TRBJ2-5, with TRBD2 matching 12 bases. With 5 bases clipped from V and 2 bases from J, the junction kept 6 bases outside the gene matches. Germline V gene sequence: CDR1 LNHNV, CDR2 YYDKDF (reference sequence). This CDR3 comprises 16 residues. CDR3 region: CATSFWTSGIQETQYF. The CDR3 nucleotides read TGTGCCACCAGCTTCTGGACTAGCGGGATTCAAGAGACCCAGTACTTC. The variable domain in full, completed from reference TRBV15 and TRBJ2-5, reads DAMVIQNPRYQVTQFGKPVTLSCSQTLNHNVMYWYQQKSSQAPKLLFHYYDKDFNNEADTPDNFQSRRPNTSFCFLDIRSPGLGDTAMYLCATSFWTSGIQETQYFGPGTRLLVL.

This clone was recorded once. The rearrangement uses TRBV6-5 and TRBJ2-7; D is possibly TRBD2 (5 bases). Germline-derived CDR1 and CDR2 are MNHEY and SVGAGI. The CDR3 spans 14 residues. V lost 2 bases, J lost 2 bases, and 10 bases lay in between. This CDR3 reads CASSYRGPTYEQYF. CDR3 nucleotides: TGTGCCAGCAGTTACCGCGGGCCAACCTACGAGCAGTACTTC.

V usage is TRBV6-5 and J usage is TRBJ1-1; D not certain. The V end was cut by 6 bases, the J end by 7 bases, with 18 bases between. Germline assignment: CDR1 MNHEY and CDR2 SVGAGI. This CDR3 has 14 residues. The CDR3 DNA sequence: TGTGCCAGCAGGGCCCAGACGGGTATCGGTGAAGCTTTCTTT. Amino acid sequence: CASRAQTGIGEAFF.

The CDR3: CASSPRAGTVYEQYF. CDR3 DNA sequence: TGCGCCAGCAGCCCCAGGGCGGGGACGGTCTACGAGCAGTACTTC. V gene TRBV5-1 combines with J gene TRBJ2-7; D possibly corresponds to TRBD2 (6 bases). Germline V gene sequence: CDR1 SGHRS, CDR2 YFSETQ. The CDR3 covers 15 residues. With 4 bases removed from V and 3 bases from J, the gap between germline ends came to 17 bases.

The gene calls are TRBV19 and TRBJ1-5; D gene ambiguous. Trimming took 4 bases from V and 5 from J, leaving 12 bases between them. The germline V gene has CDR1 LNHDA and CDR2 SQIVND (reference sequence). CDR3 length equals 14 residues. The CDR3 reads CASSRANTDQPQHF. In nucleotides, the CDR3 is TGTGCCAGTAGTAGGGCAAATACGGATCAGCCCCAGCATTTT.

This clone was recorded only once. This rearrangement joins TRBV19 to TRBJ2-1; D is perhaps TRBD1 (7 bases). Germline V gives CDR1 LNHDA, CDR2 SQIVND (reference sequence). Trimming left V 3 bases short and J 9 bases short, with 18 bases between. The CDR3 consists of 15 residues. The CDR3 region is CASSMSQGGLGEQFF. The CDR3 DNA is TGTGCCAGTAGTATGAGTCAGGGGGGATTGGGTGAGCAGTTCTTC.

Here the CDR3 reads CAREGQGSYEQYF. The CDR3 DNA reads TGTGCCCGGGAGGGACAGGGCTCCTACGAGCAGTACTTC. The J gene is TRBJ2-7, the V gene TRBV30; possibly TRBD1 for D (9 bases). Trimming cost V 8 bases and J 0 bases, with 14 bases left between them. CDR3 size: 13 residues. The germline V gene has CDR1 GTSNPN and CDR2 SVGIG (reference sequence).

This clone was seen a few times. The chain joins TRBV18 to TRBJ1-2; TRBD1 aligns across 10 bases. In germline, CDR1 is KGHSH, CDR2 LQKENI. The CDR3 has 15 residues. The J segment lost 3 bases and the V segment lost 2 bases, leaving 3 bases of the junction unmatched. The CDR3 here is CASSPGTGEDYGYTF. The CDR3 DNA reads as TGTGCCAGCTCACCAGGGACAGGGGAGGACTATGGCTACACCTTC.

The V gene is TRBV7-2, the J gene TRBJ2-1; 11 nucleotides align to TRBD2. J lost 4 bases, V lost 3 bases, and 5 bases had no gene match. This CDR3 has 16 residues. CDR1 and CDR2 (germline): SGHTA, FQGNSA. The CDR3 DNA is TGTGCCAGCAGCTTCCGACTAGCGGGGTTTTACAATGAGCAGTTCTTC. This gives the protein CASSFRLAGFYNEQFF.

This clone turned up a few times. CDR3 coding DNA: TGCGCCAGCACTGAGGAGGGAGCGGGGGGACTCAATGAGCAGTTCTTC. It translates to CASTEEGAGGLNEQFF. The chain recombines TRBV5-1 with TRBJ2-1; 9 nucleotides line up with TRBD2. Germline CDR1 SGHRS, CDR2 YFSETQ. The CDR3 has 16 amino acids. J gave up 6 bases and V 6 bases, and 13 bases lay outside the gene matches.

A remark on this clone: This same CDR3 is encoded by further DNA sequences in the sample. J is TRBJ1-3 and V is TRBV5-1; D unclear. From germline, CDR1 is SGHRS and CDR2 YFSETQ. The CDR3 has 14 residues. The ends were cut back, 0 bases at V and 4 bases at J, with 8 bases in the middle. In nucleotides, the CDR3 is TGCGCCAGCAGCTTGGGGCAGGCGGGAAACACCATATATTTT. Protein: CASSLGQAGNTIYF.

The rearrangement uses TRBV30 and TRBJ1-2; no reliable D call. Germline V gene sequence: CDR1 GTSNPN, CDR2 SVGIG (reference sequence). The V end was cut by 7 bases, the J end by 2 bases, with 11 bases between. This CDR3 contains 12 residues. The CDR3 nucleotides read TGTGCCTCACACCCTCCCAACTATGGCTACACCTTC. This sequence encodes CASHPPNYGYTF.

The gene calls are TRBV5-1 and TRBJ1-1, with D unclear. Between the trimmed V and J ends, which lost 4 bases and 3 bases, there was a span of 13 bases. Germline V gives CDR1 SGHRS, CDR2 YFSETQ. The CDR3 is 14 residues long. The CDR3 nucleotides are TGCGCCAGCAGCCTAAGTTACGGGGACACTGAAGCTTTCTTT. Protein: CASSLSYGDTEAFF.